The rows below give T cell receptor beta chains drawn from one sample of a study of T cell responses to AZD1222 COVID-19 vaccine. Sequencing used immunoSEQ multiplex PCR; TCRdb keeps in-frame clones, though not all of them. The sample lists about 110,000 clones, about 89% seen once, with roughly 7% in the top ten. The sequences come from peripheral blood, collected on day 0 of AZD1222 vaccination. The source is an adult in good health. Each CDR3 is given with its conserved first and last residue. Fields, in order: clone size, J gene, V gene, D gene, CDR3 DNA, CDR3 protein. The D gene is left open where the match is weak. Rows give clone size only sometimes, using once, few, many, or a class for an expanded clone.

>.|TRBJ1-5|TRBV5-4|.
TGTGCCAGCAGCTTGGGCAATCAGCCCCAGCATTTT
CASSLGNQPQHF
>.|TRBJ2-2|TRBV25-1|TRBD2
TGTGCCAGCACCAGACTAGCGGGAGGGCCCGGGACCGGGGAGCTGTTTTTT
CASTRLAGGPGTGELFF
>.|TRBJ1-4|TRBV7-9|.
TGTGCCAGCAGGCCGAGGGCAGGGACTAATGAAAAACTGTTTTTT
CASRPRAGTNEKLFF
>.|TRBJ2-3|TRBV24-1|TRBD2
TGTGCCACCAGGGCTAGCGGGAGGGGTAACACAGATACGCAGTATTTT
CATRASGRGNTDTQYF
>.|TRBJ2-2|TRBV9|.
TGTGCCAGCAGCGTAGCATGGGGAACCGGGGAGCTGTTTTTT
CASSVAWGTGELFF
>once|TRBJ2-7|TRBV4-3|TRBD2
TGCGCCAGCAGCCGCGATTCTAGCGGGAACTACGAGCAGTACTTC
CASSRDSSGNYEQYF
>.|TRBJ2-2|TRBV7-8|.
TGTGCCAGCAGCTTACGGCGAGAGAACACCGGGGAGCTGTTTTTT
CASSLRRENTGELFF
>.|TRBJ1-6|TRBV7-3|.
TGTGCCAGCAGCTTTAGTAATAATTCACCCCTCCACTTT
CASSFSNNSPLHF
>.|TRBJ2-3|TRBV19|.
TGTGCCAGTAGTATCGGGAGTTTCACAGATACGCAGTATTTT
CASSIGSFTDTQYF
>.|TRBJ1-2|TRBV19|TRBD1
TGTGCCAGTAGTGTACCCAGACAGGGAAGCAGTGGCTACACCTTC
CASSVPRQGSSGYTF
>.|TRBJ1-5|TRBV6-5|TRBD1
TGTGCCAGCACTGCATTGGACAGGGGGGTCCAGCCCCAGCATTTT
CASTALDRGVQPQHF
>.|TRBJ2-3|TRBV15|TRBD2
TGTGCCACCAGTCGCGGGGGGGAGGGGAAGGATACGCAGTATTTT
CATSRGGEGKDTQYF
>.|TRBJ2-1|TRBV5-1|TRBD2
TGCGCCAGCAGCCCTCCCGGGACTAGCGGGACCGGGCAGTTCTTC
CASSPPGTSGTGQFF
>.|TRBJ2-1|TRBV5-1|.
TGCGCCAGCAGCTTGGACCCGGGACTCACCTCGGATGAGCAGTTCTTC
CASSLDPGLTSDEQFF
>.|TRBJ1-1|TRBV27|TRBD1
TGTGCCAGCAGTTTACGGACAGGGTACACTGAAGCTTTCTTT
CASSLRTGYTEAFF
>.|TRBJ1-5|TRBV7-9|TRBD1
TGTGCCAGCAGCTTAACAGGGGGTTCGAATCAGCCCCAGCATTTT
CASSLTGGSNQPQHF
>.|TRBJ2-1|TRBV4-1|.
TGCGCCAGCAGCGGGAGGACTGCCAGCTCCTACAATGAGCAGTTCTTC
CASSGRTASSYNEQFF
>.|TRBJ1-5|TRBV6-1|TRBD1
TGTGCCAGCAGTGGAGTATACAGGGGGAGGTTGTCAGGACAGCCCCAGCATTTT
CASSGVYRGRLSGQPQHF
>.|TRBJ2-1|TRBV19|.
TGTGCCAGTAGTATGGGGCACCGCTCCTACAATGAGCAGTTCTTC
CASSMGHRSYNEQFF
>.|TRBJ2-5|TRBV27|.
TGTGCCAGCAGTTTTATCGGCGGCCGGGACACGGAGACCCAGTACTTC
CASSFIGGRDTETQYF
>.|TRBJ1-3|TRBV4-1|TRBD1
TGCGCCAGCAGCTTAAACCTTAACAGGGGGCACTCTGGAAACACCATATATTTT
CASSLNLNRGHSGNTIYF
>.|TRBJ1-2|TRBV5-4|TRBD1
TGTGCCAGCAGCTTGGGACAGGGTAACTATGGCTACACCTTC
CASSLGQGNYGYTF
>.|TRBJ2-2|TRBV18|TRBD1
TGTGCCAGCTCACCACTCCCAACAGGGGGAGGCTCCGGGGAGCTGTTTTTT
CASSPLPTGGGSGELFF
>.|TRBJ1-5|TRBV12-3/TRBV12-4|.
TGTGCCAGCACTTGGGGAGAGGCGTCACCTCAGCATTTT
CASTWGEASPQHF
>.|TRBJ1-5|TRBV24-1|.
TGTGCCACCAGTGCCCCCACAGGGAAGAATCAGCCCCAGCATTTT
CATSAPTGKNQPQHF
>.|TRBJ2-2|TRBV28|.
TGTGCCAGCAGGGTGGTAAACACCGGGGAGCTGTTTTTT
CASRVVNTGELFF
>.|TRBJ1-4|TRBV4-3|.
TGCGCCAGCAGCCTCGCCGCAGGCGACAATGAAAAACTGTTTTTT
CASSLAAGDNEKLFF
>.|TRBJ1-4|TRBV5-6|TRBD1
TGTGCCAGCAGCTTGCAGGGGGCGAGTGAAAAACTGTTTTTT
CASSLQGASEKLFF
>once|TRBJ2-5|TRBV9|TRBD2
TGTGCCAGCAGCCCGTATAGCCTAGCGGGGAGGGAGACCCAGTACTTC
CASSPYSLAGRETQYF
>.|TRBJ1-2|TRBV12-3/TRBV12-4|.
TGTGCCAGCAGGTTATACTATGGCTACACCTTC
CASRLYYGYTF
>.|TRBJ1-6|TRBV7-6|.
TGTGCCAGCAGCTTAGTATCCACAGCACATCTCTATAATTCACCCCTCCACTTT
CASSLVSTAHLYNSPLHF
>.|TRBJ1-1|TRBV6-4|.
TGTGCCAGCAGAGAAGCTTTCTTT
CASREAFF
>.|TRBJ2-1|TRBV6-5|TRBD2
TGTGCCAGCAGAAGACTAGCGGGAGTTATAAATGAGCAGTTCTTC
CASRRLAGVINEQFF
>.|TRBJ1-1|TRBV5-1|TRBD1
TGCGCCAGCAGCTTATATACCCAACAGGGGACTGAAGCTTTCTTT
CASSLYTQQGTEAFF
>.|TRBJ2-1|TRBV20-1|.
TGCAGTGCTAGAGAAGTAAGCGGGCAGTTCTTC
CSAREVSGQFF
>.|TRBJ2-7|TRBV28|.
TGTGCCAGCAGTTCCCCCGCGGGGCGAGGCGAGCAGTACTTC
CASSSPAGRGEQYF
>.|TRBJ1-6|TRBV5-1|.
TGCGCCAGCAGGCTGACGGGGTTTTATTCACCCCTCCACTTT
CASRLTGFYSPLHF
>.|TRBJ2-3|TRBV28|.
TGTGCCAGCAGTGTGACAGCAGATACGCAGTATTTT
CASSVTADTQYF
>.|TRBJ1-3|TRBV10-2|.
TGCGCCAGCGGAGGGACGGCGAGCTCTGGAAACACCATATATTTT
CASGGTASSGNTIYF
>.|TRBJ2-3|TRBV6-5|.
TGTGCCAGCAGTTACTCTGGGGACTCAGGGGGAGATACGCAGTATTTT
CASSYSGDSGGDTQYF
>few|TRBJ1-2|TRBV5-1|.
TGCGCCAGCAGCTTGACAGATAACTATGGCTACACCTTC
CASSLTDNYGYTF
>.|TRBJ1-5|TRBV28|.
TGTGCCAGCAGTCCAGCGGGGCAGCCCCAGCATTTT
CASSPAGQPQHF
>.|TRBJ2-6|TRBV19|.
TGTGCCAGTAGAGTCGGCCAGCCTGGGGCCAACGTCCTGACTTTC
CASRVGQPGANVLTF
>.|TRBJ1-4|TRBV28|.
TGTGCCAGCGGCTTCCGGGGAGAAAAACTGTTTTTT
CASGFRGEKLFF
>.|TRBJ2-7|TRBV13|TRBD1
TGTGCCAGGGCTCCGGGACAGGGATTTTACGAGCAGTACTTC
CARAPGQGFYEQYF
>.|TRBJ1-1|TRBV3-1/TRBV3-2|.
TGTGCCAGCAGCCAAGATTTTCTTGGCCGGGGGCAGGGGACTGAAGCTTTCTTT
CASSQDFLGRGQGTEAFF
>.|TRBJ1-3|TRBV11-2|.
TGTGCCAGCAGCCCACGAATCTCTGGAAACACCATATATTTT
CASSPRISGNTIYF
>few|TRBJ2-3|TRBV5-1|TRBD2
TGCGCCAGCAGCCGGAGGGGACTAGCGGGAGTAAGCACAGATACGCAGTATTTT
CASSRRGLAGVSTDTQYF
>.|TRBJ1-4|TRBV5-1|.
TGCGCCAGCAGTTACGACACTGCAACTAATGAAAAACTGTTTTTT
CASSYDTATNEKLFF
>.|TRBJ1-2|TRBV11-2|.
TGTGCCAGCAGCTTGGGGGACTATGGCTACACCTTC
CASSLGDYGYTF
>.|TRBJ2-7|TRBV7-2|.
TGTGCCAGCAGCCTCTCCCCCGGGGACGAGCAGTACTTC
CASSLSPGDEQYF
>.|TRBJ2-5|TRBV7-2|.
TGTGCCAGCAGCGCGGGGACGGAGAGTTCGAGCAACCAGTACTTC
CASSAGTESSSNQYF
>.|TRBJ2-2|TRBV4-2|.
TGTGCCAGCAGCCAAGATAGGAGGGGGCGGTATGGCGGGGAGCTGTTTTTT
CASSQDRRGRYGGELFF
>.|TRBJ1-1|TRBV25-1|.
TGTGCCAGCAGGGACACCGGCGGCACTGAAGCTTTCTTT
CASRDTGGTEAFF
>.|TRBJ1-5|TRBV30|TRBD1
TGTGCCTGGAGTGTACCCCGACAGGGGCGGGGTCAGCCCCAGCATTTT
CAWSVPRQGRGQPQHF
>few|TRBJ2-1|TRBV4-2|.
TGTGCCAGCAGCCAAGGTCGATCCAATGAGCAGTTCTTC
CASSQGRSNEQFF
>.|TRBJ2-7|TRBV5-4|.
TGTGCCAGCAGCTTGCCTGGGGGGACCGAGCAGTACTTC
CASSLPGGTEQYF
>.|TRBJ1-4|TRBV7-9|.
TGTGCCAGCAGCTTAACCGCGAAAGGGAATGAAAAACTGTTTTTT
CASSLTAKGNEKLFF
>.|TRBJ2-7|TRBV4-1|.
TGCGCCAGCAGCCAAGAGGCCAGCGGGCTTAACTACGAGCAGTACTTC
CASSQEASGLNYEQYF
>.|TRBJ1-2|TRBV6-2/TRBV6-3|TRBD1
TGTGCCAGCAGTACCACTCGGGGACAGAGCCCCCAAGGCTACACCTTC
CASSTTRGQSPQGYTF